This T cell receptor (beta chain) was found in a study of blood T cell repertoires in COVID-19. Across the study: There were acute and convalescent COVID-19 samples, and they came from the United States, Italy and Spain. T cells, B-cell-depleted T cells, or PBMCs provided the cDNA or gDNA that served as material.

Germline loops: CDR1 MNHNS, CDR2 SASEGT. The CDR3 covers 14 residues. V lost 3 bases and J 2 bases, leaving 11 bases between the germline ends. As processed by the authors: Reference gene primer amplification gave estimated nucleated cell counts. The table came from immunoSEQ multiplex PCR; TCRdb's copy has only in-frame clones and leaves some out. That table furnishes V, J and clone size, whereas the DNA furnished D and trimming. The table has roughly 170,000 clones, approximately 85% seen once; the top ten hold about 1.2%. Many counts were recorded for this clone. The sequence was obtained from a man between 60 and 75 years old who had recovered from COVID-19. V and J are TRBV6-1 and TRBJ2-7, with D unresolved. Sequences were obtained from peripheral blood. CDR3 in DNA: TGTGCCAGCAGTGAGCCCGGCGGAGCCTACGAGCAGTACTTC. Amino acid sequence: CASSEPGGAYEQYF.